The rows below give T cell receptor beta chains drawn from one sample of a study of blood T cell repertoires in COVID-19. TCRdb's table, derived via immunoSEQ multiplex PCR, lists solely in-frame clones and lacks some. The sample has 85,000 to 100,000 clones, about 81% seen once. Sequences were obtained from peripheral blood. The receptors originated from a woman between 55 and 75 years old with acute or convalescent COVID-19. The CDR3 runs from the conserved cysteine through the conserved F or W. The D gene is left open where the match is weak. Part of the rows lack a size; the others show once, few, many or a class for expanded clones.

D gene,V gene,CDR3 length,clone size,J gene,CDR3 protein,CDR3 DNA
.,TRBV3-1/TRBV3-2,15,.,TRBJ1-4,CASSPGQSPNEKLFF,TGTGCCAGCAGCCCCGGACAGTCCCCTAATGAAAAACTGTTTTTT
.,TRBV12-3/TRBV12-4,13,.,TRBJ2-1,CASSLSENNEQFF,TGTGCCAGCAGTTTAAGTGAGAACAATGAGCAGTTCTTC
.,TRBV7-9,15,.,TRBJ1-2,CASSPRTDSNYGYTF,TGTGCCAGCAGCCCCCGGACGGACTCTAACTATGGCTACACCTTC
.,TRBV27,13,.,TRBJ2-7,CASSWGTTYEQYF,TGTGCCAGCAGTTGGGGGACAACCTACGAGCAGTACTTC
TRBD1,TRBV7-8,16,.,TRBJ2-1,CASSTSTGGSYNEQFF,TGTGCCAGCAGCACCTCCACAGGGGGCTCCTACAATGAGCAGTTCTTC
.,TRBV20-1,11,.,TRBJ2-1,CSARGQVEQFF,TGCAGTGCTAGAGGACAAGTGGAGCAGTTCTTC
.,TRBV2,11,.,TRBJ1-1,CASSGSVEAFF,TGTGCCAGCAGTGGGTCGGTTGAAGCTTTCTTT
.,TRBV11-3,16,.,TRBJ2-3,CASTLGAAGATDTQYF,TGTGCCAGCACCCTAGGTGCTGCGGGGGCCACAGATACGCAGTATTTT
.,TRBV19,14,.,TRBJ1-6,CAKIGPGWYSPLHF,TGTGCCAAAATTGGCCCAGGGTGGTATTCACCCCTCCACTTT
TRBD1,TRBV6-6,14,.,TRBJ1-1,CASSGDRGLAEAFF,TGTGCCAGCAGTGGGGACAGGGGGCTCGCTGAAGCTTTCTTT
TRBD1,TRBV4-3,15,.,TRBJ2-5,CASSRDRGLQETQYF,TGCGCCAGCAGCCGGGACAGGGGGCTACAAGAGACCCAGTACTTC
.,TRBV4-2,15,.,TRBJ2-5,CASSQGSGQQETQYF,TGTGCCAGCAGCCAAGGTAGCGGCCAACAAGAGACCCAGTACTTC
.,TRBV29-1,14,.,TRBJ1-4,CSAATGGVGEKLFF,TGCAGCGCCGCTACCGGGGGAGTGGGTGAAAAACTGTTTTTT
TRBD1,TRBV7-6,14,.,TRBJ1-2,CASSPLGTVYGYTF,TGTGCCAGCAGTCCTCTCGGGACAGTCTATGGCTACACCTTC
.,TRBV27,16,.,TRBJ1-4,CASSLFSGVTNEKLFF,TGTGCCAGCAGTTTATTCAGCGGGGTGACTAATGAAAAACTGTTTTTT
TRBD1,TRBV2,14,.,TRBJ2-7,CASSVGTGFYEQYF,TGTGCCAGCAGTGTCGGGACAGGGTTTTACGAGCAGTACTTC
TRBD1,TRBV7-9,15,.,TRBJ1-6,CASSLGGTDNSPLHF,TGTGCCAGCAGCTTAGGCGGGACAGATAATTCACCCCTCCACTTT
TRBD1,TRBV28,14,once,TRBJ1-6,CASSLRGQGSPLHF,TGTGCCAGCAGTTTAAGGGGGCAGGGTTCACCCCTCCACTTT
TRBD1,TRBV5-1,16,.,TRBJ2-2,CASSFWGQGGTGELFF,TGCGCCAGCAGCTTCTGGGGACAGGGAGGCACCGGGGAGCTGTTTTTT
TRBD2,TRBV4-2,17,.,TRBJ2-6,CASSQEGTSSGANVLTF,TGTGCCAGCAGCCAAGAAGGGACTAGCTCTGGGGCCAACGTCCTGACTTTC
TRBD2,TRBV11-3,14,.,TRBJ2-5,CASGSGGAEETQYF,TGTGCCAGCGGTAGCGGGGGGGCTGAAGAGACCCAGTACTTC
.,TRBV7-2,12,.,TRBJ2-1,CASRRTGGEQFF,TGTGCCAGCAGACGTACTGGAGGGGAGCAGTTCTTC
.,TRBV11-3,14,.,TRBJ2-4,CASSLWGVKNIQYF,TGTGCCAGCAGCCTATGGGGGGTCAAAAACATTCAGTACTTC
TRBD1,TRBV30,16,.,TRBJ1-6,CAWSVPGTVYNSPLHF,TGTGCCTGGAGTGTACCAGGGACAGTCTATAATTCACCCCTCCACTTT
.,TRBV6-6,13,.,TRBJ2-7,CASSSNTDYEQYF,TGTGCCAGCAGTTCTAATACAGACTACGAGCAGTACTTC
TRBD1,TRBV6-5,15,few,TRBJ1-2,CASTRQGWEEYGYTF,TGTGCCAGCACCCGACAGGGGTGGGAAGAGTATGGCTACACCTTC
TRBD2,TRBV2,15,.,TRBJ2-1,CASSESSGGASIQFF,TGTGCCAGCAGTGAGTCAAGCGGGGGGGCTTCAATTCAGTTCTTC
.,TRBV9,13,.,TRBJ1-1,CATRLRQGTEAFF,TGTGCCACCCGACTCCGTCAGGGCACTGAAGCTTTCTTT
TRBD1,TRBV28,15,.,TRBJ1-5,CASSSGTGLGQPQHF,TGTGCCAGCAGTTCCGGGACAGGGCTGGGACAGCCCCAGCATTTT
.,TRBV4-3,16,.,TRBJ1-6,CASSQDYRQGGSPLHF,TGCGCCAGCAGCCAAGATTACCGGCAGGGTGGTTCACCCCTCCACTTT
.,TRBV12-3/TRBV12-4,12,.,TRBJ2-3,CASSLGADTQYF,TGTGCCAGCAGTTTGGGCGCAGATACGCAGTATTTT
TRBD1,TRBV27,16,.,TRBJ1-6,CASSHRGSANNSPLHF,TGTGCCAGCAGCCACAGGGGCTCCGCTAATAATTCACCCCTCCACTTT
TRBD1,TRBV5-1,19,.,TRBJ1-6,CASSSGRMWDRVANSPLHF,TGCGCCAGCAGTTCAGGTCGGATGTGGGACAGGGTAGCCAATTCACCCCTCCACTTT
TRBD1,TRBV5-1,15,.,TRBJ1-2,CASSPLNRDRLGYTF,TGCGCCAGCAGCCCCCTCAACCGGGACAGGCTTGGCTACACCTTC
.,TRBV3-1/TRBV3-2,12,many,TRBJ2-5,CASSRERETQYF,TGTGCCAGCAGCCGTGAGCGGGAGACCCAGTACTTC
TRBD1,TRBV6-5,15,few,TRBJ2-2,CASRPPGQYTGELFF,TGTGCCAGCCGACCCCCGGGACAGTACACCGGGGAGCTGTTTTTT
TRBD2,TRBV5-1,16,.,TRBJ2-5,CASSLSTSGGQETQYF,TGCGCCAGCAGCCTCTCGACTAGCGGGGGACAAGAGACCCAGTACTTC
TRBD2,TRBV4-2,18,.,TRBJ2-1,CASSQPTSPFGSYNEQFF,TGTGCCAGCAGCCAGCCGACTAGCCCCTTTGGCTCCTACAATGAGCAGTTCTTC
.,TRBV19,14,.,TRBJ2-5,CASSISSGGETQYF,TGTGCCAGTAGTATTTCGTCCGGAGGAGAGACCCAGTACTTC
.,TRBV11-2,14,.,TRBJ1-1,CASSPGGNLLGAFF,TGTGCCAGCAGTCCCGGGGGGAACCTCTTGGGGGCTTTCTTT
TRBD2,TRBV6-1,16,.,TRBJ2-5,CASSEVLAGGLETQYF,TGTGCCAGCAGTGAAGTCCTAGCGGGGGGGCTAGAGACCCAGTACTTC
TRBD2,TRBV19,15,.,TRBJ2-2,CASSISGGAGGELFF,TGTGCCAGTAGTATTAGCGGGGGGGCTGGCGGGGAGCTGTTTTTT
TRBD2,TRBV27,17,.,TRBJ2-1,CASSLEAGGLSYNEQFF,TGTGCCAGCAGTTTAGAAGCGGGGGGGCTGTCCTACAATGAGCAGTTCTTC
.,TRBV18,14,.,TRBJ1-2,CASSPTQTLYGYTF,TGTGCCAGCTCACCAACCCAGACACTCTATGGCTACACCTTC
.,TRBV7-2,14,.,TRBJ1-2,CASSPDGIGYGYTF,TGTGCCAGCAGCCCGGACGGGATCGGCTATGGCTACACCTTC
TRBD2,TRBV3-1/TRBV3-2,17,once,TRBJ2-1,CASSQDRGTRRYNEQFF,TGTGCCAGCAGCCAAGATAGGGGGACTAGGAGATACAATGAGCAGTTCTTC
TRBD2,TRBV3-1/TRBV3-2,14,.,TRBJ2-1,CASSQEKRGYEQFF,TGTGCCAGCAGCCAAGAGAAGCGGGGTTATGAGCAGTTCTTC
.,TRBV2,14,.,TRBJ1-2,CASSSGTLLVGYTF,TGTGCCAGCAGTTCCGGGACTCTGCTGGTTGGCTACACCTTC